Below, one T cell receptor (beta chain) is given with its context. One entry per CDR3 protein results from TCRdb running MiXCR on the RT-PCR reads. Of 150,000 to 200,000 distinct CDR3 sequences detected, nearly 9.5% appear once; the ten largest clones hold 9.5% to 13%. This record belongs to a study of response to subunit inactivated influenza vaccine. Germline assignment: CDR1 SGHTA and CDR2 FQGNSA. V was pared by 4 bases and J by 6 bases, with 7 bases between. The length of the CDR3 is 11 residues. This TCR was sampled from a middle-aged man who received an inactivated influenza vaccine. Sequencing was performed on non-naive T cells sorted from PBMCs, taken on the day of vaccination. This rearrangement joins TRBV7-2 to TRBJ2-7; D unclear. The CDR3 nucleotides are TGTGCCAGCAGCTCCACGGGCGAGCAGTACTTC. Protein product: CASSSTGEQYF. Full variable domain (remainder filled in from reference TRBV7-2 and TRBJ2-7): GAGVSQSPSNKVTEKGKDVELRCDPISGHTALYWYRQSLGQGLEFLIYFQGNSAPDKSGLPSDRFSAERTGGSVSTLTIQRTQQEDSAVYLCASSSTGEQYFGPGTRLTVT.